The 30 T cell receptor beta chains presented below share a single source sample, sequenced in a study of blood T cell repertoires in COVID-19. Clones were sequenced by immunoSEQ multiplex PCR, and TCRdb holds only the in-frame ones, with some missing. This sample has about 120,000 clones, with over 85% found just once. Sequenced: peripheral blood. The receptors shown here come from a man aged 55 to 70 with COVID-19, enrolled during active disease.

The V gene is TRBV30, the J gene TRBJ1-1; D possibly corresponds to TRBD1 (5 bases). CDR1 and CDR2 from the germline V gene are GTSNPN and SVGIG (reference sequence). This CDR3 comprises 11 residues. V was cut by 2 bases and J by 8 bases, with 9 bases left in between. DNA of the CDR3: TGTGCCTGGAGTAGTTGGGGCGAAGCTTTCTTT. Protein sequence: CAWSSWGEAFF.

CDR3 region: CASSPPLAESDQETQYF. The CDR3 DNA reads TGTGCCAGCAGCCCTCCCCTAGCCGAGAGCGATCAAGAGACCCAGTACTTC. This chain joins TRBV5-5 and TRBJ2-5; a weak D match, TRBD2 (5 bases). Germline CDR1 SGHKS, CDR2 YYEKEE (reference sequence). This CDR3 contains 17 residues. V lost 4 bases and J 2 bases, leaving 21 bases between the germline ends.

The CDR3 here is CASSEYARDTEAFF. The CDR3 bases are TGTGCCAGCAGCGAGTACGCGAGGGACACTGAAGCTTTCTTT. V gene TRBV7-2 combines with J gene TRBJ1-1; D call uncertain. The V and J ends lost 5 bases and 3 bases respectively, with 13 bases between them. Germline CDR1 is SGHTA and CDR2 is FQGNSA. This CDR3 region has 14 residues.

This CDR3 is CASTGQLFQPQHF. The CDR3 DNA sequence: TGTGCCAGCACCGGACAGTTATTTCAGCCCCAGCATTTT. The gene calls are TRBV12-3 or TRBV12-4 and TRBJ1-5; D may be TRBD1 (6 bases). CDR3 length: 13 residues. V lost 7 bases, J lost 6 bases, and 13 bases lay in between.

The chain is built from TRBV6-6 and TRBJ2-5; perhaps TRBD2 as D (5 bases). Germline CDR1 reads MNHNY; CDR2 reads SVGAGI (reference sequence). Between the trimmed V and J ends, which lost 5 bases and 5 bases, there was a span of 9 bases. This CDR3 has 12 residues. The CDR3 here is CASSNTGETQYF. Written as DNA, the CDR3 is TGTGCCAGCAGTAATACGGGGGAGACCCAGTACTTC.

This clone was seen a few times. The chain employs TRBV6-4 and TRBJ2-1; 7 bases are a match to TRBD2. V shed 0 bases and J 4 bases; nucleotides not matched to a gene: 3. This CDR3 comprises 15 residues. From germline, CDR1 is MRHNA and CDR2 SNTAGT. Here the CDR3 DNA reads TGTGCCAGCAGTGACTCGGAGCGGGGATACAATGAGCAGTTCTTC. It yields the protein CASSDSERGYNEQFF.

The chain couples TRBV27 to TRBJ1-2, with 7 bases identical to TRBD1. CDR1 and CDR2 (germline): MNHEY, SMNVEV (reference sequence). V lost 0 bases and J lost 5; bases outside the gene matches: 6. The CDR3 is 15 amino acids. The CDR3 region is CASSLSGGSWYGYTF. The CDR3, as DNA: TGTGCCAGCAGTTTATCAGGGGGCTCTTGGTATGGCTACACCTTC.

The CDR3: CASSSQSSGNTIYF. CDR3 DNA sequence: TGTGCCAGCAGCTCACAAAGCTCTGGAAACACCATATATTTT. The genes are TRBV13 and TRBJ1-3, with no clear D. Trimming left V 4 bases short and J 0 bases short, with 7 bases between. From germline, CDR1 is PRHDT and CDR2 FYEKMQ (reference sequence). The CDR3 runs to 14 residues.

The chain recombines TRBV24-1 with TRBJ2-5; D is possibly TRBD1 (5 bases). Trimming cost V 0 bases and J 5 bases, with 12 bases left between them. This CDR3 comprises 15 residues. Germline V gene sequence: CDR1 KGHDR, CDR2 SFDVKD. CDR3 in DNA: TGTGCCACCAGTGATTTGCTTGCAGGGTTGGAGACCCAGTACTTC. This encodes CATSDLLAGLETQYF.

The chain joins TRBV4-2 to TRBJ1-1; no clear D gene. Trimming stripped 4 bases from V and 2 bases from J, with 14 bases between. Germline CDR1 reads LGHNA; CDR2 reads YNFKEQ. This CDR3 has 15 amino acids. The CDR3 sequence: CASSPSGQENTEAFF. CDR3 coding DNA: TGTGCCAGCAGCCCCAGCGGCCAGGAAAACACTGAAGCTTTCTTT.

The V and J genes are TRBV10-3 and TRBJ1-1, with D perhaps TRBD1 (6 bases). The V gene lost 3 bases and the J gene lost 5 bases, with 7 bases spanning the gap. This CDR3 region has 12 residues. Looked up from germline, CDR1 is ENHRY and CDR2 is SYGVKD. CDR3 sequence reads: CAISDRGTEAFF. The CDR3 DNA reads as TGTGCCATCAGTGATAGGGGGACTGAAGCTTTCTTT.

The V gene is TRBV30, the J gene TRBJ2-1, with a weak D call TRBD2 (6 bases). The CDR3 contains 13 residues. With 4 bases removed from V and 5 bases from J, the gap between germline ends came to 12 bases. The germline V gene has CDR1 GTSNPN and CDR2 SVGIG (reference sequence). Written as DNA, the CDR3 is TGTGCCTGGAAGGCGGGACTCAACAATGAGCAGTTCTTC. This gives the protein CAWKAGLNNEQFF.

The chain uses TRBV29-1 and TRBJ2-1, with TRBD2 matching 9 bases. The ends lost 4 bases at V and 6 bases at J; junction bases unmatched: 7. This CDR3 contains 14 residues. Germline assignment: CDR1 SQVTM and CDR2 ANQGSEA. The DNA of the CDR3 is TGCAGCGTTGTGGCGCTAGCGGGGATCAATGAGCAGTTCTTC. Translation: CSVVALAGINEQFF.

The gene calls are TRBV6-5 and TRBJ2-7, with TRBD2 matching over 9 bases. Losses at the gene ends were 7 bases for V and 1 base for J; bases not matched to a gene: 5. The CDR3 loop spans 14 amino acids. Looked up from germline, CDR1 is MNHEY and CDR2 is SVGAGI. The CDR3 DNA reads as TGTGCCAGCAAGGCTAGCGGGGTATCCTACGAGCAGTACTTC. As protein: CASKASGVSYEQYF.

The V call is TRBV6-5, the J call TRBJ1-4; 7 bases match TRBD1. The CDR3 covers 13 residues. The trim removed 10 bases at V and 8 bases at J, leaving 10 bases unmatched. Per the germline V gene, CDR1 is MNHEY and CDR2 is SVGAGI. The CDR3 loop reads CAIHDREDEKLFF. The DNA of the CDR3 is TGTGCCATTCATGACAGGGAGGACGAAAAACTGTTTTTT.

The chain is built from TRBV18 and TRBJ2-3, with 11 nucleotides matching TRBD1. Germline V gives CDR1 KGHSH, CDR2 LQKENI. This CDR3 comprises 16 residues. The junction had 6 bases not matched to a gene; V was cut back by 6 bases and J by 1 base. CDR3 bases: TGTGCCAGCTCCCTGTGGACAGGGGGCGGCACAGATACGCAGTATTTT. It encodes CASSLWTGGGTDTQYF.

The chain has TRBV6-2 or TRBV6-3 and TRBJ2-5, with 8 nucleotides matching TRBD2. The V gene's germline CDR1 is MNHEY and CDR2 SVGEGT. The length of the CDR3 is 15 residues. Germline trimming cut 5 bases from V and 5 bases from J; bases unmatched to any gene: 10. In DNA, the CDR3 is TGTGCCAGCAGTCGGGCCGGGACTAGAAGGGAGACCCAGTACTTC. It encodes CASSRAGTRRETQYF.

The chain combines TRBV11-1 with TRBJ2-7; 7 bases agree with TRBD1. This CDR3 comprises 15 residues. Trimming took 6 bases from V and 0 from J; bases not matched to a gene: 8. The germline gives CDR1 SGHAT, CDR2 FQDESV (reference sequence). CDR3 DNA: TGTGCCAGCAGTTATCCGGGACAGAGCTCCTACGAGCAGTACTTC. This encodes CASSYPGQSSYEQYF.

The chain combines TRBV5-1 with TRBJ2-7; unclear D gene. Germline assignment: CDR1 SGHRS and CDR2 YFSETQ. The V end was cut by 3 bases, the J end by 2 bases, with 18 bases between. The CDR3 covers 16 residues. The chain's CDR3 is CASSSLMQDRPYEQYF. The CDR3 DNA reads TGCGCCAGCAGCTCCCTTATGCAGGATCGCCCCTACGAGCAGTACTTC.

The V gene is TRBV29-1, the J gene TRBJ2-3, with 8 bases fitting TRBD2. CDR1 and CDR2 (germline): SQVTM, ANQGSEA. J lost 3 bases, V lost 4 bases, and 6 bases had no gene match. The CDR3 contains 14 residues. In DNA form, the CDR3 reads TGCAGCGTTGTTCCGCGGGAGGTTACAGATACGCAGTATTTT. Protein sequence: CSVVPREVTDTQYF.

The table lists this clone with a few counts. V usage is TRBV30 and J usage is TRBJ2-2; a possible D gene is TRBD1 (5 bases). CDR1 is GTSNPN and CDR2 is SVGIG in the germline V gene (reference sequence). V lost 2 bases and J lost 4, with 14 bases in between. The CDR3 totals 15 residues. CDR3 protein: CAWSRQLSGTGELFF. The CDR3 nucleotides are TGTGCCTGGAGTAGACAGTTATCGGGCACCGGGGAGCTGTTTTTT. The full variable domain, in which reference TRBV30 and TRBJ2-2 provide the parts outside the CDR3, is SQTIHQWPATLVQPVGSPLSLECTVEGTSNPNLYWYRQAAGRGLQLLFYSVGIGQISSEVPQNLSASRPQDRQFILSSKKLLLSDSGFYLCAWSRQLSGTGELFFGEGSRLTVL.

This clone has more than one count but fewer than ten. The chain is built from TRBV6-5 and TRBJ2-7; 8 bases map to TRBD2. The CDR3 loop spans 14 amino acids. J was trimmed by 1 base and V by 6 bases; bases with no gene match: 5. Looked up from germline, CDR1 is MNHEY and CDR2 is SVGAGI. CDR3 loop: CASSRGGGSYEQYF. The CDR3 bases are TGTGCCAGCAGCCGGGGGGGAGGGTCCTACGAGCAGTACTTC.

A note on this clone: The same CDR3 arises from other DNA sequences in this sample as well. The chain recombines TRBV6-2 or TRBV6-3 with TRBJ1-1; TRBD1 agrees at 11 bases. CDR1 MNHEY and CDR2 SVGEGT come from the germline V gene. The CDR3 is 16 amino acids. V dropped 5 bases and J dropped 3; count of bases not matched to a gene: 8. CDR3 in amino acids: CASSPRTGGLYTEAFF. As DNA, the CDR3 is TGTGCCAGCAGTCCCCGGACAGGGGGCCTTTACACTGAAGCTTTCTTT.

This clone was seen once. The J gene is TRBJ2-3, the V gene TRBV5-1, with a weak D call TRBD2 (5 bases). Germline V gene sequence: CDR1 SGHRS, CDR2 YFSETQ. The CDR3 consists of 16 residues. V lost 0 bases, J lost 4 bases, and 15 bases lay in between. The chain's CDR3 is CASSLGGVSVADTQYF. The CDR3 DNA reads as TGCGCCAGCAGCTTGGGGGGAGTCAGTGTCGCAGATACGCAGTATTTT.

The J gene is TRBJ1-1, the V gene TRBV24-1; maybe TRBD1 (6 bases). This CDR3 is 13 amino acids long. The V end lost 3 bases, the J end lost 5 bases, and 9 bases lay between the germline ends. Germline CDR1 and CDR2: KGHDR and SFDVKD. CDR3 protein: CATSDIQGTEAFF. Written as DNA, the CDR3 is TGTGCCACCAGTGATATCCAGGGGACTGAAGCTTTCTTT.

The V gene is TRBV7-9, the J gene TRBJ2-5; a weak D match, TRBD1 (6 bases). The CDR3 runs 14 residues. Germline CDR1 and CDR2: SEHNR and FQNEAQ (reference sequence). V lost 6 bases to trimming and J lost 5 bases, with 16 bases between them. This CDR3 is CASRIDTGHETQYF. DNA of the CDR3: TGTGCCAGCAGAATCGATACAGGGCACGAGACCCAGTACTTC. Together with reference TRBV7-9 and TRBJ2-5, the CDR3 gives the full variable domain: DTGVSQNPRHKITKRGQNVTFRCDPISEHNRLYWYRQTLGQGPEFLTYFQNEAQLEKSRLLSDRFSAERPKGSFSTLEIQRTEQGDSAMYLCASRIDTGHETQYFGPGTRLLVL.

This clone turned up a few times. The chain links TRBV24-1 to TRBJ1-1; D possibly corresponds to TRBD1 (6 bases). V was clipped by 4 bases and J by 1 base, with 9 bases between them. Germline loops: CDR1 KGHDR, CDR2 SFDVKD. The CDR3 runs 14 residues. The CDR3 nucleotides are TGTGCCACCAGTGACACACAGGGGAACACTGAAGCTTTCTTT. Its translation is CATSDTQGNTEAFF.

Only a few counts were recorded for this clone. The chain employs TRBV9 and TRBJ1-5; D gene ambiguous. Germline V gene data show CDR1 as SGDLS and CDR2 as YYNGEE. The length of the CDR3 is 16 residues. Trimming removed 0 bases at V and 6 bases at J, with 16 bases between. The CDR3 nucleotides read TGTGCCAGCAGCGTAGGGCCCCCGAGGACTAGTCAGCCCCAGCATTTT. Its translation is CASSVGPPRTSQPQHF. The whole variable domain, filled in from reference TRBV9 and TRBJ1-5, reads DSGVTQTPKHLITATGQRVTLRCSPRSGDLSVYWYQQSLDQGLQFLIQYYNGEERAKGNILERFSAQQFPDLHSELNLSSLELGDSALYFCASSVGPPRTSQPQHFGDGTRLSIL.

The chain links TRBV7-9 to TRBJ2-7, with 7 bases aligning to TRBD2. CDR1 is SEHNR, CDR2 FQNEAQ, per germline (reference sequence). This CDR3 comprises 14 residues. After removal of 5 bases from V and 5 bases from J, the junction contained 9 bases not matched to a gene. The CDR3 spells CASSPPGGWHEQYF. As DNA, the CDR3 is TGTGCCAGCAGCCCCCCGGGGGGATGGCACGAGCAGTACTTC. Supplemented by reference TRBV7-9 and TRBJ2-7, the full variable domain reads DTGVSQNPRHKITKRGQNVTFRCDPISEHNRLYWYRQTLGQGPEFLTYFQNEAQLEKSRLLSDRFSAERPKGSFSTLEIQRTEQGDSAMYLCASSPPGGWHEQYFGPGTRLTVT.

V gene TRBV5-1 combines with J gene TRBJ2-7; 10 bases match TRBD1. J was trimmed by 2 bases and V by 0 bases; bases with no gene match: 2. The germline V gene has CDR1 SGHRS and CDR2 YFSETQ. The CDR3 is made up of 15 amino acids. The CDR3 reads CASSLVGTGAYEQYF. The CDR3 coding sequence is TGCGCCAGCAGCTTGGTAGGGACAGGGGCCTACGAGCAGTACTTC.